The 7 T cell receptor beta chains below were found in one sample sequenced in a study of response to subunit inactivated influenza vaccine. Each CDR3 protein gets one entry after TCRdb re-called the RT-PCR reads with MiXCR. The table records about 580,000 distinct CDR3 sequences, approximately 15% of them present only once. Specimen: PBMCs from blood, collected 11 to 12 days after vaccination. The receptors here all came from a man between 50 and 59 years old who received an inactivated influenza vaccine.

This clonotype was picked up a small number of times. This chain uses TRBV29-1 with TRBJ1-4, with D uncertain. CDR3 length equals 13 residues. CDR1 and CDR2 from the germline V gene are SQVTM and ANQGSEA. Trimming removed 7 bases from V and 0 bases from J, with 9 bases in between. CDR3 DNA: TGCAGCGCTTATGGCACAACTAATGAAAAACTGTTTTTT. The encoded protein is CSAYGTTNEKLFF.

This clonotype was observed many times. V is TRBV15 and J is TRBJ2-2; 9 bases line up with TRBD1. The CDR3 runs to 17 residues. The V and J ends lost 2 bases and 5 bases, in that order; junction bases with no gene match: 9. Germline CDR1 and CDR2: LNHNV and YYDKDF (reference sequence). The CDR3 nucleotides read TGTGCCACCAGCAGAACCATGACAGGGGGATTAACCGGGGAGCTGTTTTTT. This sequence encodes CATSRTMTGGLTGELFF.

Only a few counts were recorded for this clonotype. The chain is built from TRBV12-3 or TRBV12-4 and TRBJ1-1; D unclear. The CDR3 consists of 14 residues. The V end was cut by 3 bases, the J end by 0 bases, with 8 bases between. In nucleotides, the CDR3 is TGTGCCAGCAGTTTTTCGGGTTTGAACACTGAAGCTTTCTTT. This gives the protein CASSFSGLNTEAFF.

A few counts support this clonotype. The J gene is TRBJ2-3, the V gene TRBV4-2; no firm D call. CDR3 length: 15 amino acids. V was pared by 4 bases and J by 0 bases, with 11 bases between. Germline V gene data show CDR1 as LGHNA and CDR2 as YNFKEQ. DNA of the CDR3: TGTGCCAGCAGCCGCCAGCTGGGGAGCACAGATACGCAGTATTTT. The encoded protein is CASSRQLGSTDTQYF.

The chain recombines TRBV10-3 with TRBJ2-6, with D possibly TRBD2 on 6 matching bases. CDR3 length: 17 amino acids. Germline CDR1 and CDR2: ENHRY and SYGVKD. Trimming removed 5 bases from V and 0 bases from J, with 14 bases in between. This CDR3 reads CAISPGTVGSGANVLTF. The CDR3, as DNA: TGTGCCATCAGTCCCGGGACTGTAGGCTCTGGGGCCAACGTCCTGACTTTC.

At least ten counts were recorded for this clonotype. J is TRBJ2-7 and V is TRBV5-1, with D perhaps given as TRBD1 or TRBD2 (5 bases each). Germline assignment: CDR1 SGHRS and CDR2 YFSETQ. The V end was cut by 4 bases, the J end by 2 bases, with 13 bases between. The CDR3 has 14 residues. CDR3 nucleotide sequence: TGCGCCAGCAGCAGCCGGGACGCGACCTACGAGCAGTACTTC. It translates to CASSSRDATYEQYF.

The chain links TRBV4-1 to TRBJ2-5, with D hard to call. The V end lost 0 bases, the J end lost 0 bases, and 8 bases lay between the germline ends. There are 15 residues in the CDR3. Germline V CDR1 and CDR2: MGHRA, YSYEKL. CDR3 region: CASSQDGMYQETQYF. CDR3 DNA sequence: TGCGCCAGCAGCCAAGATGGGATGTACCAAGAGACCCAGTACTTC.